Each of the 18 T cell receptor beta chains below was sequenced from the same sample in a study of shared clonotypes between healthy human individuals. The protocol was immunoSEQ multiplex PCR, while the TCRdb copy is restricted to in-frame clones and leaves out a portion. The repertoire holds 400,000 to 500,000 clones, with over 65% as singletons. What was sequenced was PBMCs. The receptors derive from a woman aged 40-49 years in good health. Some clones in this sample may be carry-over from other donors' samples.

This clone appeared a few times. The J gene is TRBJ1-1, the V gene TRBV18; the D is unclear. V gave up 1 base and J gave up 0 bases, with 3 bases separating them. CDR3 length equals 13 residues. Germline values: CDR1 KGHSH, CDR2 LQKENI. The CDR3 DNA sequence: TGTGCCAGCTCACCACAGGTGAACACTGAAGCTTTCTTT. Amino acid sequence: CASSPQVNTEAFF.

This rearrangement joins TRBV2 to TRBJ2-3, with 9 nucleotides matching TRBD2. Germline lookup yields CDR1 SNHLY and CDR2 FYNNEI. J gave up 4 bases and V 8 bases, and 7 bases lay outside the gene matches. The CDR3 is made up of 14 amino acids. The CDR3: CASRLAVGPDTQYF. The CDR3, as DNA: TGTGCCAGCCGACTAGCGGTAGGACCAGATACGCAGTATTTT.

The chain employs TRBV19 and TRBJ2-3; 9 bases fit TRBD2. Germline lookup yields CDR1 LNHDA and CDR2 SQIVND (reference sequence). The CDR3 totals 14 residues. J lost 6 bases, V lost 10 bases, and 11 bases had no gene match. CDR3 coding DNA: TGTGCCACCGCGGAGCGGGAGGCAGTTGATACGCAGTATTTT. Translation: CATAEREAVDTQYF.

The chain couples TRBV7-9 to TRBJ2-5, with D perhaps TRBD1 (6 bases). V was cut by 6 bases and J by 0 bases, with 20 bases left in between. Germline assignment: CDR1 SEHNR and CDR2 FQNEAQ (reference sequence). The CDR3 totals 17 residues. CDR3: CASRRQDLRGYQETQYF. CDR3 nucleotides: TGTGCCAGCAGAAGACAGGACCTTAGGGGGTACCAAGAGACCCAGTACTTC.

This chain links TRBV18 with TRBJ2-1, with 7 bases matching TRBD2. Germline CDR1 KGHSH, CDR2 LQKENI. CDR3 length: 16 amino acids. V shed 2 bases, J shed 4 bases, and the junction held 8 bases outside the gene matches. In nucleotides, the CDR3 is TGTGCCAGCTCACCAGGTCGGGCGGGAGCTTACAATGAGCAGTTCTTC. Protein product: CASSPGRAGAYNEQFF.

As concerns this clone: This likely comes from a read error, as the CDR3 has no conserved phenylalanine or tryptophan at its end. The genes are TRBV14 and TRBJ2-6; no clear D gene. The CDR3 has 13 residues. Per the germline V gene, CDR1 is SGHDN and CDR2 is FVKESK. V was shortened by 0 bases and J by 11 bases, with 8 bases between the two germline ends. CDR3 in amino acids: CASSQDNLDVLTS. The CDR3 DNA reads as TGTGCCAGCAGCCAAGATAATTTAGACGTCCTGACTTCC.

This clone has ten or more counts. This rearrangement joins TRBV27 to TRBJ2-3, with 7 nucleotides matching TRBD2. This CDR3 is 14 amino acids long. V shed 6 bases and J 6 bases; nucleotides not matched to a gene: 9. Germline V lookup: CDR1 MNHEY, CDR2 SMNVEV (reference sequence). The CDR3 loop reads CASRFGGLMDTQYF. The DNA for the CDR3 is TGTGCCAGCAGGTTCGGGGGGTTAATGGATACGCAGTATTTT.

This clone has at least ten counts. For the CDR3, the DNA is TGTGCCAGCAGCACACACGAGAACACTGAAGCTTTCTTT. This sequence encodes CASSTHENTEAFF. This chain connects TRBV6-1 to TRBJ1-1, with unresolved D. The germline V gene encodes CDR1 MNHNS and CDR2 SASEGT. V was trimmed by 6 bases and J by 1 base, leaving 9 bases between them. The CDR3 totals 13 residues.

The V call is TRBV2, the J call TRBJ2-5; D is ambiguous. Germline values: CDR1 SNHLY, CDR2 FYNNEI. The CDR3 is 11 amino acids. Trimming cost V 9 bases and J 4 bases, with 9 bases left between them. CDR3 in DNA: TGTGCCAGGCACTTCCGAGAGACCCAGTACTTC. Its protein product is CARHFRETQYF.

The J gene is TRBJ2-5, the V gene TRBV5-1; TRBD2 aligns across 8 bases. V was clipped by 3 bases and J by 5 bases; unmatched bases: 9. The CDR3 consists of 15 residues. CDR1 is SGHRS and CDR2 is YFSETQ in the germline V gene. The CDR3 DNA reads TGCGCCAGCAGCTGGGGGGGTACTAGCGGTGAGACCCAGTACTTC. As protein: CASSWGGTSGETQYF.

The chain recombines TRBV2 with TRBJ2-7; 11 positions match TRBD2. The length of the CDR3 is 15 residues. Germline lookup yields CDR1 SNHLY and CDR2 FYNNEI. After removal of 6 bases from V and 5 bases from J, the junction contained 9 bases not matched to a gene. The CDR3 region has the DNA TGTGCCAGCAGGGGGACTAGCGGAAAGGGGGACGAGCAGTACTTC. The encoded protein is CASRGTSGKGDEQYF.

V usage is TRBV7-6 and J usage is TRBJ2-3; D is undetermined. The CDR3 runs to 13 residues. V shed 5 bases and J shed 5 bases, with 11 bases lying between them. The germline gives CDR1 SGHVS, CDR2 FNYEAQ. CDR3 amino acids: CASSRNGKDTQYF. DNA of the CDR3: TGTGCCAGCAGCCGAAATGGGAAAGATACGCAGTATTTT.

The chain combines TRBV4-1 with TRBJ1-5; D is undetermined. There are 11 residues in the CDR3. Germline assignment: CDR1 MGHRA and CDR2 YSYEKL. This CDR3 reads CVGNGNQPQHF. CDR3 nucleotides: TGCGTGGGGAATGGAAATCAGCCCCAGCATTTT.

The V gene is TRBV7-2, the J gene TRBJ2-1; no clear D gene. V was trimmed by 5 bases and J by 7 bases, leaving 15 bases between them. This CDR3 contains 14 residues. The germline gives CDR1 SGHTA, CDR2 FQGNSA. The CDR3 here is CASSPFLVRNEQFF. DNA for the CDR3: TGTGCCAGCAGCCCCTTCTTGGTTAGGAATGAGCAGTTCTTC.

The J gene is TRBJ1-4, the V gene TRBV30; D uncertain. Trimming took off 3 bases at V and 8 bases at J, with 13 bases between the two ends. CDR3 length: 13 amino acids. The germline V gene has CDR1 GTSNPN and CDR2 SVGIG (reference sequence). The CDR3 sequence: CAWRARVGEKLFF. The CDR3 region has the DNA TGTGCCTGGAGGGCTAGGGTAGGGGAAAAACTGTTTTTT.

Note on this clone: Other DNA sequences from this sample encode an identical CDR3 as well. The V call is TRBV29-1, the J call TRBJ2-5; D remains unclear. Trimming took 0 bases from V and 5 from J, leaving 4 bases between them. The CDR3 sequence is 11 residues long. Germline V gene lookup returns CDR1 SQVTM and CDR2 ANQGSEA. Written as DNA, the CDR3 is TGCAGCGTTGAAGACCTGGAGACCCAGTACTTC. This gives the protein CSVEDLETQYF.

As to this clone: A read error is likely here: a far larger clone is one base away. The chain carries TRBV7-2 and TRBJ1-4; TRBD1 might be the D (6 bases). The CDR3 contains 15 residues. V was shortened by 4 bases and J by 1 base, with 10 bases between the two germline ends. Germline V gene lookup returns CDR1 SGHTA and CDR2 FQGNSA. Here the CDR3 reads CASSSEGETNEKLFF. In DNA, the CDR3 is TGTGCCAGCAGCTCAGAGGGGGAAACTAATGAAAAACTGTTTTTT.

V is TRBV21-1 and J is TRBJ2-7. TRBV21-1 is reported as a pseudogene. This CDR3 contains 19 residues. The CDR3 DNA sequence: TGTGCCAGCAGCAAAGTGGAGGGGACACGGGGCCCTAGCTCCTACGAGCAGTACTTC. It codes for CASSKVEGTRGPSSYEQYF.